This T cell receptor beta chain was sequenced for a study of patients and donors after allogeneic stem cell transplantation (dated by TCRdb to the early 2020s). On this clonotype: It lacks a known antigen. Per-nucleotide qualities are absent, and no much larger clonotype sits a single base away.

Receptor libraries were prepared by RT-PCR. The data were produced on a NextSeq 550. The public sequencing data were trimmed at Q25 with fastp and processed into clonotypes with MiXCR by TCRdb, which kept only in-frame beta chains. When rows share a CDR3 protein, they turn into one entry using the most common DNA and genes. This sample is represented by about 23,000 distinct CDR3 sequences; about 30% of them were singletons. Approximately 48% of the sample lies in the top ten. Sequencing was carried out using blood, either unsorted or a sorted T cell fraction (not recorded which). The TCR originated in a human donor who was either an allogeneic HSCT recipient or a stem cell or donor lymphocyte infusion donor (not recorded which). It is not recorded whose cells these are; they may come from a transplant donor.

The DNA reads TGTGCCAGCAGCGGAAATGGGGTCCCCTATGGCTACACCTTC. The encoded protein is CASSGNGVPYGYTF. The V and J genes are TRBV9 and TRBJ1-2; no confident D gene assignment can be made. CDR1 and CDR2, per the germline V gene, are SGDLS and YYNGEE. The germline ends are 13 bases apart after V is trimmed by 3 bases and J by 4 bases. From its cysteine to its phenylalanine, the CDR3 spans 14 amino acids. CDR3 DNA is the only sequence kept; it has 42 bases, read in frame from the first base.